This T cell receptor (beta chain) appears in the sequencing data of a study of cytomegalovirus exposure and HLA in healthy donors. V was cut by 6 bases and J by 5 bases, with 13 bases left in between. Germline V CDR1 and CDR2: SNHLY, FYNNEI. The CDR3 is 14 residues long. Generated by immunoSEQ multiplex PCR, the TCRdb table keeps only in-frame clones and is missing some. The sample shows about 130,000 clones, 85% to 95% of them seen only once. Whole-study results and caveats: Both high specificity and high sensitivity reportedly marked the classifier's diagnosis of cytomegalovirus status. The tendency of first-cohort TCR clusters to co-occur in the 120 or so validation repertoires emerged from a later analysis. The majority of TCR sequences were rare, yet some public TCRs appeared in many donors. Researchers catalogued roughly 150 TCR beta chains as cytomegalovirus-associated.

A note on this clone: Its antigen is undetermined.

The chain links TRBV2 to TRBJ2-2; D is ambiguous. Specimen: PBMCs. The origin of this receptor is a man between 18 and 35 years old in good health and CMV-seropositive. The CDR3 spells CASRRKLATGELFF. CDR3 nucleotides: TGTGCCAGCAGGAGGAAACTCGCAACCGGGGAGCTGTTTTTT.